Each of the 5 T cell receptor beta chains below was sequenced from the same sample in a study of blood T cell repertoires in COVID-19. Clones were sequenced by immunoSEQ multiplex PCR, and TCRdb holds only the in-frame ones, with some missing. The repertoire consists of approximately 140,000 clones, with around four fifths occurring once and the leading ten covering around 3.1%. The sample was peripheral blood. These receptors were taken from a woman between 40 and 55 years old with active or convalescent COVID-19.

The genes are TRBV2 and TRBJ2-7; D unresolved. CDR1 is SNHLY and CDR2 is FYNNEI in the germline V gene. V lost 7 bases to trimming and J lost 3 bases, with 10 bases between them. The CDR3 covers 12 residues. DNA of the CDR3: TGTGCCAGCATGGGCAGCCGCTACGAGCAGTACTTC. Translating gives CASMGSRYEQYF.

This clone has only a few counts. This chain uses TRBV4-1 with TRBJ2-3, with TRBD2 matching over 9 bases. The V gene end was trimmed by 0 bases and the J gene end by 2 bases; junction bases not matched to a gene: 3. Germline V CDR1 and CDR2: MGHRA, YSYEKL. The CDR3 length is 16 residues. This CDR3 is CASSQEGLAYTDTQYF. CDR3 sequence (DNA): TGCGCCAGCAGCCAAGAGGGACTAGCCTACACAGATACGCAGTATTTT.

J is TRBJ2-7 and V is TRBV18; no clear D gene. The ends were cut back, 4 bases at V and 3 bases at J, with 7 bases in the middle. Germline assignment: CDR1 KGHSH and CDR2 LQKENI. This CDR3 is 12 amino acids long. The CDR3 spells CASSRADYEQYF. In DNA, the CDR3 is TGTGCCAGCTCACGGGCAGACTACGAGCAGTACTTC.

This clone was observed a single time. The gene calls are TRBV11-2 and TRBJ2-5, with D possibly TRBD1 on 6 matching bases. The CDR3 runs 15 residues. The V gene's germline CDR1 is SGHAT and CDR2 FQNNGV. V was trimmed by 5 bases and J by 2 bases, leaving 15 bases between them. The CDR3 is CASSRVTGPQETQYF. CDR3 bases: TGTGCCAGCAGCCGTGTGACAGGACCTCAAGAGACCCAGTACTTC.

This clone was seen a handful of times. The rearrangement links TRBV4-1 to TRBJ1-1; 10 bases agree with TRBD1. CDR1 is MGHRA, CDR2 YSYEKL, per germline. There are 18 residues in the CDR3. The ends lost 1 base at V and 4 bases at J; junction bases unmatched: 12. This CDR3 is CASSQGPLPGQGRTEAFF. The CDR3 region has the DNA TGCGCCAGCAGCCAAGGCCCCTTACCGGGACAGGGGCGCACTGAAGCTTTCTTT.